This T cell receptor beta chain originates from a study of blood T cell repertoires in COVID-19. As for the study in general: Samples representing acute and convalescent COVID-19 were sourced from the United States, Italy and Spain. PBMCs, B-cell-depleted T cells, or T cells were the source of the cDNA or gDNA that made up the material.

Original methodology: For nucleated cells, counts were estimated from reference gene primer amplification. Data came from immunoSEQ multiplex PCR; TCRdb stores just in-frame clones and leaves some out. V and J calls and clone size are given by that table; D and trimming were obtained from the DNA. The profile shows about 59,000 clones, about 93% of them singletons. Germline loops: CDR1 SGDLS, CDR2 YYNGEE. The trim removed 2 bases at V and 5 bases at J, leaving 4 bases unmatched. The CDR3 is made up of 15 amino acids. The receptor was isolated from an older man with acute or convalescent COVID-19. V usage is TRBV9 and J usage is TRBJ1-6, with TRBD1 matching over 7 bases. Specimen: peripheral blood. The CDR3 here is CASSVGQANNSPLHF. In DNA, the CDR3 is TGTGCCAGCAGCGTCGGACAGGCAAATAATTCACCCCTCCACTTT.